The clone carrying this T cell receptor beta chain has only a few counts. As yet, its antigen is unknown. Using immunoSEQ multiplex PCR, the repertoire was profiled, and TCRdb retains in-frame clones only, with some absent. Found here are just under 20,000 clones, approximately 79% of them singletons; the top ten hold 14% to 15%. Germline V gene data show CDR1 as SGHTA and CDR2 as FQGNSA. V was cut by 2 bases and J by 7 bases, with 6 bases left in between. CDR3 size: 12 residues. The sample comes from a study of T cell clonotyping in hematopoietic cell transplantation. Points from the study as a whole: Pathologically expanded recipient clonotypes increased progressively from day 30 to day 180 as diversity fell. Broader posttransplant TCR repertoire diversity was predicted by graft donor and pretransplant recipient Inverse Simpson Index values.

The rearrangement links TRBV7-2 to TRBJ2-4; D perhaps matches TRBD2 (5 bases). The TCR originated in a man between 60 and 70 years old in good health. Some clones in this sample may be carry-over from other donors' samples. Sequencing was performed on peripheral blood mononuclear cells. The CDR3 bases are TGTGCCAGCAGCTTAACTAGGAACATTCAGTACTTC. The encoded protein is CASSLTRNIQYF.